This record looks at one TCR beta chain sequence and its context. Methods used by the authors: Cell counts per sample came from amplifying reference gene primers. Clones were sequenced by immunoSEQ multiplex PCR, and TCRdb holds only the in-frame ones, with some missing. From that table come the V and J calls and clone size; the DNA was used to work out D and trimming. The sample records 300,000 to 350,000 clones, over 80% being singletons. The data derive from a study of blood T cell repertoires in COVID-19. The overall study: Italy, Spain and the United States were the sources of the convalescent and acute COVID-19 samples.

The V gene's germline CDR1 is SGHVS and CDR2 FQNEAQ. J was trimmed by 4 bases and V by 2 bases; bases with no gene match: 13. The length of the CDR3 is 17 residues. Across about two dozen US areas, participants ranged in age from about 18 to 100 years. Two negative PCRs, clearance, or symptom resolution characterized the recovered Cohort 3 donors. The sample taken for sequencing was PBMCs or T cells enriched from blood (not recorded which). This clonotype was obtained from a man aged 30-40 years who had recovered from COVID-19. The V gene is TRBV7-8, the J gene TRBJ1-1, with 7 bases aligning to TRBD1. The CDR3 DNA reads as TGTGCCAGCAGCTTAATATCGACAGGGAGTCGGGCCACTGAAGCTTTCTTT. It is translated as CASSLISTGSRATEAFF.